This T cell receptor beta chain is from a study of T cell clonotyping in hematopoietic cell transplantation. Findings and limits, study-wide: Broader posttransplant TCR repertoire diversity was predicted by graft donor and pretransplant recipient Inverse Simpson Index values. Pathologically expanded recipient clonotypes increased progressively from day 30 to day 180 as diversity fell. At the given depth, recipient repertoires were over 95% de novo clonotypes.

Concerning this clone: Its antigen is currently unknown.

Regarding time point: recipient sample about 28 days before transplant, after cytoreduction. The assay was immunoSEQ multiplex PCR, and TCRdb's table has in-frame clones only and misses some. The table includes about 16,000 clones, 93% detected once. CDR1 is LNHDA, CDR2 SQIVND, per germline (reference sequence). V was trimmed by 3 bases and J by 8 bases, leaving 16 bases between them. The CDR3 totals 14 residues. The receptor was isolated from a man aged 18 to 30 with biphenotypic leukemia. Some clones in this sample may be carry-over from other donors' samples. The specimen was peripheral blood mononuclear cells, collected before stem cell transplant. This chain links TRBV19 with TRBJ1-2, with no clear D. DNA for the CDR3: TGTGCCAGTAGTATGTGGATCCACTTAAGAGGCTACACCTTC. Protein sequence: CASSMWIHLRGYTF.